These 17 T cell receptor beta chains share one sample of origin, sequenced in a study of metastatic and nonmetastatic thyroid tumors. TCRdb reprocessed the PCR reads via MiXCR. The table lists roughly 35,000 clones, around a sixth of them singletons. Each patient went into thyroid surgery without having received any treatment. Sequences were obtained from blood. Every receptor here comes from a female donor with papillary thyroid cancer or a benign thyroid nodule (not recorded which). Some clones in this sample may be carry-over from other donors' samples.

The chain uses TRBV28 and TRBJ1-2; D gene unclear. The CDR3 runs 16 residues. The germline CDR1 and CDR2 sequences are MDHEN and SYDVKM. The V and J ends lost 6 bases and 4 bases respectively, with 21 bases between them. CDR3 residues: CASRPLRHGLFYGYTF. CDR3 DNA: TGTGCCAGCAGACCCCTGCGACATGGGCTTTTCTATGGCTACACCTTC.

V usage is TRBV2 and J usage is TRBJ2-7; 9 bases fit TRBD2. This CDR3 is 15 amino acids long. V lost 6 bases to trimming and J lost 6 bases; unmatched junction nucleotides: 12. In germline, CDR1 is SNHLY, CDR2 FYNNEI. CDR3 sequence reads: CASREPGLAYGEQYF. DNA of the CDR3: TGTGCCAGCAGGGAGCCGGGACTAGCATATGGCGAGCAGTACTTC.

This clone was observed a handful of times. The DNA for the CDR3 is TGTGCCAGCAGGCTCCGGGACCTCCAAGGGGAAAAACTGTTTTTT. Amino acids: CASRLRDLQGEKLFF. This rearrangement joins TRBV2 to TRBJ1-4; tentatively, D is TRBD1 (5 bases). V gave up 6 bases and J gave up 8 bases, with 19 bases separating them. Germline-derived CDR1 and CDR2 are SNHLY and FYNNEI. The CDR3 has 15 amino acids.

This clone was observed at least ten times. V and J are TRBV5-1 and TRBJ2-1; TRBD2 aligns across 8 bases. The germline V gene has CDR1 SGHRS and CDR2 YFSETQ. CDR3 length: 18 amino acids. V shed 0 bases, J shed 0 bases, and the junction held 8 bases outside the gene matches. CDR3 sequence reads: CASSLASVAGPSYNEQFF. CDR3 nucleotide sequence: TGCGCCAGCAGCTTGGCTTCGGTAGCGGGACCCTCCTACAATGAGCAGTTCTTC.

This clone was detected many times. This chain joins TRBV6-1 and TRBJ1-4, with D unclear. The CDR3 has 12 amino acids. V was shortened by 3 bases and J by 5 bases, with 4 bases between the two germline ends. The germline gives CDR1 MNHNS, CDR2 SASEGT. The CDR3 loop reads CASSEMNEKLFF. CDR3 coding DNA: TGTGCCAGCAGTGAGATGAATGAAAAACTGTTTTTT.

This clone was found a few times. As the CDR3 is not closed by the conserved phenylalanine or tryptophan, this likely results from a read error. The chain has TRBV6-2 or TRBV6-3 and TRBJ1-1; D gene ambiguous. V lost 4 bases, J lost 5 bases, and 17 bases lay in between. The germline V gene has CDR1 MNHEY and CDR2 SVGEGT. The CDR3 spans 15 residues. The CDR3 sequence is CASSCTRPDFTEAFL. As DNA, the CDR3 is TGTGCCAGCAGTTGCACCCGTCCAGATTTTACTGAAGCTTTCCTT.

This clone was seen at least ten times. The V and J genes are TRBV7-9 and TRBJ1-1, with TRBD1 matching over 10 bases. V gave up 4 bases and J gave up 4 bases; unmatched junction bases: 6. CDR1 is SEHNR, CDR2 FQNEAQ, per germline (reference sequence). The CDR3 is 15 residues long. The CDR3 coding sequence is TGTGCCAGCAGCTCGACAGGGGGCGGTGGCACTGAAGCTTTCTTT. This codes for CASSSTGGGGTEAFF.

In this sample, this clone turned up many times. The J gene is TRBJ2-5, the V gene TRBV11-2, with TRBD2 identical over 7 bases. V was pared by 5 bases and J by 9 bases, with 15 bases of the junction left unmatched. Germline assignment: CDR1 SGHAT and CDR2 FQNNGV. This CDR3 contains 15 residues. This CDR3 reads CASSPRGDRGQAQYF. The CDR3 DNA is TGTGCCAGCAGCCCTCGGGGGGATAGGGGTCAGGCCCAGTACTTC.

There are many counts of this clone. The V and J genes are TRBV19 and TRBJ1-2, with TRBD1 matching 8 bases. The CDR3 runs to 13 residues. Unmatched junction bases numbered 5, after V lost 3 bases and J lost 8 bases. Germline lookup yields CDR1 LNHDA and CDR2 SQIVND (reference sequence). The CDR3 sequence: CASSIQGADGYTF. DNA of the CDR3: TGTGCCAGTAGTATTCAGGGGGCTGACGGCTACACCTTC.

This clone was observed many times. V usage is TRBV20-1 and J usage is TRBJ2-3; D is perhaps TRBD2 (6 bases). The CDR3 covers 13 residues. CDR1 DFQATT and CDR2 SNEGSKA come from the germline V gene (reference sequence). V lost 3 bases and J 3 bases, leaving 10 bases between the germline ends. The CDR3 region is CSASGRSTDTQYF. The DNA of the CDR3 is TGCAGTGCTAGCGGGAGATCTACAGATACGCAGTATTTT.

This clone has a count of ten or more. CDR3 DNA: TGCAGTGCAAAGCCGGGGCTTAAAAACATTCAGTACTTC. Protein product: CSAKPGLKNIQYF. The V call is TRBV20-1, the J call TRBJ2-4; D tentatively fits TRBD1 or TRBD2 (5 bases each). V gave up 6 bases and J gave up 4 bases, with 13 bases separating them. The V gene's germline CDR1 is DFQATT and CDR2 SNEGSKA (reference sequence). The CDR3 spans 13 residues.

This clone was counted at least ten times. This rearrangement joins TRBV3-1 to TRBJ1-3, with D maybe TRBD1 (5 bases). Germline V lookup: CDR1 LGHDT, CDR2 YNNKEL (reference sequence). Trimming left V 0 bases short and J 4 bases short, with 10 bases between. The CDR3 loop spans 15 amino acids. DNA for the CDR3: TGTGCCAGCAGCCAAGATTCAGGGCCCGGAAACACCATATATTTT. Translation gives CASSQDSGPGNTIYF.

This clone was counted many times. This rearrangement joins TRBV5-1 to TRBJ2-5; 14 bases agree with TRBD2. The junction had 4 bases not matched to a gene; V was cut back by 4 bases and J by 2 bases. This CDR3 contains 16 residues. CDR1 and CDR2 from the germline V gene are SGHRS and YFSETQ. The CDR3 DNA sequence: TGCGCCAGCAGCACCGGGACTAGCGGGAGTCAAGAGACCCAGTACTTC. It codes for CASSTGTSGSQETQYF.

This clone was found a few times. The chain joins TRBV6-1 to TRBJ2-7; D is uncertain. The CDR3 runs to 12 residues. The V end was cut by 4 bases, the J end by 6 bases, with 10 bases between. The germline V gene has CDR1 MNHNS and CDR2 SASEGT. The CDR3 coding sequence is TGTGCCAGCAGTGCCAACCGGGCCGAGCAGTACGTC. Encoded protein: CASSANRAEQYV.

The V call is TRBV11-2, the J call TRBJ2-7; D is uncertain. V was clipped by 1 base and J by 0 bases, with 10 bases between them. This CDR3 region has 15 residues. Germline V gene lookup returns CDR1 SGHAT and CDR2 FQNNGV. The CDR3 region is CASSLVFGSSYEQYF. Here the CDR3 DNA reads TGTGCCAGCAGCTTAGTTTTTGGTTCCTCCTACGAGCAGTACTTC. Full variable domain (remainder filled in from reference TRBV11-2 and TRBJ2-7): EAGVAQSPRYKIIEKRQSVAFWCNPISGHATLYWYQQILGQGPKLLIQFQNNGVVDDSQLPKDRFSAERLKGVDSTLKIQPAKLEDSAVYLCASSLVFGSSYEQYFGPGTRLTVT.

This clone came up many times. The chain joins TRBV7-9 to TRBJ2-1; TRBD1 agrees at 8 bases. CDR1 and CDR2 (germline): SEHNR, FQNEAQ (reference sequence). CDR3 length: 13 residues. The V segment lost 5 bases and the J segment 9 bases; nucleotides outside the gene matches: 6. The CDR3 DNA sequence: TGTGCCAGCAGCCCCGGGACAGGCGGTGAGCAGTTCTTC. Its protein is CASSPGTGGEQFF. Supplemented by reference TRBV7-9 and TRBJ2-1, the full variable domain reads DTGVSQNPRHKITKRGQNVTFRCDPISEHNRLYWYRQTLGQGPEFLTYFQNEAQLEKSRLLSDRFSAERPKGSFSTLEIQRTEQGDSAMYLCASSPGTGGEQFFGPGTRLTVL.

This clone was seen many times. The CDR3 protein is CASSQDPNNEQFF. The CDR3 DNA reads TGCGCCAGCAGCCAAGACCCAAACAATGAGCAGTTCTTC. V gene TRBV4-1 combines with J gene TRBJ2-1; D not resolved. CDR3 length: 13 amino acids. The germline V gene has CDR1 MGHRA and CDR2 YSYEKL. Trimming took off 0 bases at V and 5 bases at J, with 5 bases between the two ends.